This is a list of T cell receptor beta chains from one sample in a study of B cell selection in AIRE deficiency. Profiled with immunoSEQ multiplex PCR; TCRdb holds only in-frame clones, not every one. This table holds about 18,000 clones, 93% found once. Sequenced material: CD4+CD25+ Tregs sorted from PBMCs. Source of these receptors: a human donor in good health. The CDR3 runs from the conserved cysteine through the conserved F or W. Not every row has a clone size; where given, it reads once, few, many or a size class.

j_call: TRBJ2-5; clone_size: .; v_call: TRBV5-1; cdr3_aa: CASSVGTAKETQYF
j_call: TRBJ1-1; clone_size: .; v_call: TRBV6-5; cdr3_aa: CASSYSAGRPEAFF
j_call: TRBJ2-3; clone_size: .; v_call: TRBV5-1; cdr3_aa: CASSSGLHFDPWTQYF
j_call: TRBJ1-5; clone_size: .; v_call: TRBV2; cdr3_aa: CASSEAGYSNQPQHF
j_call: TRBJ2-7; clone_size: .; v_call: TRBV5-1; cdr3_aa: CASSLATGGAYEQYF
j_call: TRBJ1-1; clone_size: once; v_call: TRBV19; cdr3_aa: CASSIRGAYTEAFF
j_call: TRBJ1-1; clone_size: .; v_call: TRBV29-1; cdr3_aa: CSVEGGTMGRAFF
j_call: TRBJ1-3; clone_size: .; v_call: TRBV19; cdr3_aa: CASSISRIGNTIYF
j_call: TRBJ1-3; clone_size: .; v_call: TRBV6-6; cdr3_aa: CASSYRGTHSGNTIYF
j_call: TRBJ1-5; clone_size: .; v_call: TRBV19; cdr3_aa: CASSPGGVQPQHF
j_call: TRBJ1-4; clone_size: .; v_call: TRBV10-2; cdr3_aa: CASKGGSQINEKLFF
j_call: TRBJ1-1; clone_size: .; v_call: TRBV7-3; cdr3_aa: CASSSQGFSNTEAFF
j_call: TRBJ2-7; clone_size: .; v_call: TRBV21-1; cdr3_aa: CASSHRDRGRYEQYF
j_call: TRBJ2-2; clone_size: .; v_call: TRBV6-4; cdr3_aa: CASSPGANTGELFF
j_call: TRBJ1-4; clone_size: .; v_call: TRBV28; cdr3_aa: CASSATGWNEKLFF
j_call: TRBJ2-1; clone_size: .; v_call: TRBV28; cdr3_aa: CASRGGTGHYNEQFF